This T cell receptor (beta chain) was sequenced in a study of CD8 T cells in ankylosing spondylitis. The study's findings and limits: Among TCR beta sequences, a motif of several highly homologous variants appeared characteristic of ankylosing spondylitis blood.

This clonotype was counted many times. The antigen remains undetermined. Each TCR beta library was made by quantitative 5'-RACE that incorporated molecular barcodes. One entry per CDR3 protein results from TCRdb running MiXCR on the 5' RACE reads. Of fewer than 250,000 distinct CDR3 sequences in the sample, about 10% were seen once. The CDR3 contains 15 residues. Germline V gene sequence: CDR1 SGHAT, CDR2 FQNNGV. Deletions cut 3 bases from V and 3 bases from J, with 14 bases between. The sequenced sample was blood, either unsorted or a sorted T cell fraction (not recorded which). This sequence joins TRBV11-2 and TRBJ2-5; D perhaps matches TRBD2 (7 bases). The source is a male donor with ankylosing spondylitis or in good health (not recorded which). The DNA of the CDR3 is TGTGCCAGCAGCTTCGGCGGGGGCCGGGAAGAGACCCAGTACTTC. It encodes CASSFGGGREETQYF. Based on the CDR3 plus reference TRBV11-2 and TRBJ2-5, the full variable domain is EAGVAQSPRYKIIEKRQSVAFWCNPISGHATLYWYQQILGQGPKLLIQFQNNGVVDDSQLPKDRFSAERLKGVDSTLKIQPAKLEDSAVYLCASSFGGGREETQYFGPGTRLLVL.